This T cell receptor (beta chain) was recorded in a study of post-analysis software for immune sequencing data. Looking at the study overall: In terms of disease course, relapsing-remitting, secondary progressive and progressive-relapsing multiple sclerosis were included. Overall study results and limits: Included in a set of roughly five TRBV segments more frequent in patients than controls were TRBV5-6, TRBV5-1 and TRBV20-1. Samples from one preparation batch, clustered by F measure, grouped strongly together. For normalized Chao1 diversity, multiple sclerosis patients scored significantly lower than controls did.

This CDR3 spans 13 amino acids. V shed 9 bases and J shed 4 bases, with 12 bases lying between them. The V gene's germline CDR1 is SEHNR and CDR2 FQNEAQ (reference sequence). Unique molecular identifiers were carried by the TCR beta cDNA libraries. A single record per CDR3 protein comes from TCRdb applying MiXCR to the PCR reads. The sample yields about 760,000 distinct CDR3 sequences, 25% to 30% seen once. Concerning this clonotype: The antigen remains unidentified.

Sequencing was done on a sample of blood. The rearrangement links TRBV7-9 to TRBJ1-4; D possibly corresponds to TRBD1 (6 bases). This TCR was sampled from a girl aged 10-17 years with multiple sclerosis. For the CDR3, the DNA is TGTGCCAGTTTGGGACAAGGTAATGAAAAACTGTTTTTT. It specifies CASLGQGNEKLFF.